Below, one T cell receptor beta chain is given with its context. These data come from a study of low-dose radiotherapy and immunotherapy resistance in tumors. Study background: Each fraction for Cohort 1 was 0.5 Gy, given every 2 weeks, and the total came to 6.5 Gy. Every day for four cycles from cycle 1 day 1, patients took 300 mg of oral aspirin.

Germline V gene lookup returns CDR1 KGHDR and CDR2 SFDVKD. The ends were cut back, 0 bases at V and 7 bases at J, with 3 bases in the middle. The CDR3 contains 11 residues. TRAV- and TRBV-specific primers primed first-strand cDNA, covering alpha and beta chains. The TCRs were subjected to amplification over around 19 PCR cycles employing a constant-region primer in conjunction with a V-primer adapter. Using its own MiXCR run on the reads, TCRdb lists one record per CDR3 protein. The table lists 64,000 or so distinct CDR3 sequences, around 32% of them singletons. Stated time point: before trial treatment. Eligibility was restricted to patients presenting with advanced solid tumors that lacked tumor-infiltrating lymphocytes.

The chain links TRBV24-1 to TRBJ2-7; D is ambiguous. The input for sequencing was PBMCs, taken before treatment. The clonotype comes from a female donor with ovarian cancer. CDR3 coding DNA: TGTGCCACCAGTGATTTGAGGGAGCAGTACTTC. The encoded protein is CATSDLREQYF.